This T cell receptor (beta chain) originates from a study of T cell repertoires in cytomegalovirus infection. In TCRdb, the reads were re-called with MiXCR into one record per CDR3 protein. This sample has approximately 990,000 distinct CDR3 sequences, with around 32% found just once. Findings of the study overall: Clonotype analysis showed dominance of the ex vivo response by HLA-C-restricted CMV-specific TCR beta clonotypes.

As concerns this clonotype: Antigen unknown.

Germline V gene sequence: CDR1 SNHLY, CDR2 FYNNEI. V lost 8 bases, J lost 2 bases, and 16 bases lay in between. CDR3 length: 15 residues. The origin of this receptor is a human donor in good health (CMV status not recorded). Some clones in this sample may be carry-over from other donors' samples. The J gene is TRBJ2-1, the V gene TRBV2; a possible D gene is TRBD2 (5 bases). This material consisted of cultured CD8+ T cells from PBMCs, taken from culture after CMV antigen stimulation. CDR3 sequence: CASPRGGSTYNEQFF. CDR3 DNA: TGTGCCAGCCCGCGAGGAGGTAGCACCTACAATGAGCAGTTCTTC.